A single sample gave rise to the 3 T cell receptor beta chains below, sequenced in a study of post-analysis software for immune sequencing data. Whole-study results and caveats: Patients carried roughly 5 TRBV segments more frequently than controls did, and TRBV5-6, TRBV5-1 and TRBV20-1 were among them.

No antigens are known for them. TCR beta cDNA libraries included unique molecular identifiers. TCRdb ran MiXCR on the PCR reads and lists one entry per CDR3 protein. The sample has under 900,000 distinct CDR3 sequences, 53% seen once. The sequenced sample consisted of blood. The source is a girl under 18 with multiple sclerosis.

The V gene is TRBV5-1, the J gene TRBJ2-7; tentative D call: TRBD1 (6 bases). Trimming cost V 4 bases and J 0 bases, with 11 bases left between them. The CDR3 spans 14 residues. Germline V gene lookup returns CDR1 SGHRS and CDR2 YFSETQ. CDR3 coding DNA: TGCGCCAGCAGCGACACAGGGAGCTCCTACGAGCAGTACTTC. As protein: CASSDTGSSYEQYF.

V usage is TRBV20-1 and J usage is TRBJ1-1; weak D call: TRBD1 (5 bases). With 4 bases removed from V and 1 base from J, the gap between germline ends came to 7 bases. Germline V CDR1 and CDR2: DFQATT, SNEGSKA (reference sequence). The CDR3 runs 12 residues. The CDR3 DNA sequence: TGCAGTGCTATCGGGGGGAACACTGAAGCTTTCTTT. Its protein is CSAIGGNTEAFF.

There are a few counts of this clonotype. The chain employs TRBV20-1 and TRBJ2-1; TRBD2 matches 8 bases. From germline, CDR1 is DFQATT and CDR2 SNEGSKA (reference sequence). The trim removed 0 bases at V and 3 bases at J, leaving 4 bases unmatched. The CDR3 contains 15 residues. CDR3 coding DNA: TGCAGTGCTAGAGACAGACTAGCGATCTACAATGAGCAGTTCTTC. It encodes CSARDRLAIYNEQFF.